The 29 T cell receptor beta chains given below trace back to one sample, sequenced in a study of cytomegalovirus exposure and HLA in healthy donors. Primers: 60 Vbeta forward and 13 Jbeta reverse. TCRdb's table, derived via immunoSEQ multiplex PCR, lists solely in-frame clones and lacks some. The sample lists 65,000 or so clones; less than 70% were seen once. Sample: PBMCs. The origin of the receptors is a man aged 30 to 45 in good health and CMV-seronegative.

This clone was seen a few times. The gene calls are TRBV13 and TRBJ1-2, with D unresolved. The V end lost 5 bases, the J end lost 0 bases, and 10 bases lay between the germline ends. The length of the CDR3 is 14 residues. Germline CDR1 PRHDT, CDR2 FYEKMQ (reference sequence). The CDR3 DNA sequence: TGTGCCAGCAGCCCCCGTACAGCTAACTATGGCTACACCTTC. Translated, it gives CASSPRTANYGYTF.

The V gene is TRBV29-1, the J gene TRBJ2-3, with a tentative D call TRBD2 (6 bases). Germline loops: CDR1 SQVTM, CDR2 ANQGSEA. The germline V and J ends were trimmed by 6 bases and 1 base, with 8 bases remaining between them. This CDR3 region has 12 residues. CDR3 nucleotide sequence: TGCAGCGTCTCTAGCGGCACAGATACGCAGTATTTT. Protein: CSVSSGTDTQYF.

This clone came up once. The V call is TRBV6-1, the J call TRBJ1-2; D gene ambiguous. Germline V gene lookup returns CDR1 MNHNS and CDR2 SASEGT. Trimming left V 4 bases short and J 2 bases short, with 8 bases between. This CDR3 is built from 13 residues. The CDR3 DNA reads TGTGCCAGCAGTGTCGACACAAACTATGGCTACACCTTC. Protein: CASSVDTNYGYTF.

The chain carries TRBV5-6 and TRBJ2-5, with TRBD2 identical over 10 bases. Unmatched junction bases numbered 6, after V lost 5 bases and J lost 5 bases. The CDR3 is 14 amino acids. Germline assignment: CDR1 SGHDT and CDR2 YYEEEE. CDR3: CASRLAGSQETQYF. The CDR3 DNA reads TGTGCCAGCAGACTAGCGGGGTCTCAGGAGACCCAGTACTTC.

The CDR3 sequence is CASSLESGLGYTEAFF. The CDR3, as DNA: TGTGCCAGCAGCTTAGAATCAGGGCTGGGGTACACTGAAGCTTTCTTT. This sequence joins TRBV7-6 and TRBJ1-1; maybe TRBD1 (5 bases). V was pared by 1 base and J by 3 bases, with 15 bases between. Germline assignment: CDR1 SGHVS and CDR2 FNYEAQ. This CDR3 comprises 16 residues. The full variable domain, with the rest looked up from reference TRBV7-6 and TRBJ1-1, is GAGVSQSPRYKVTKRGQDVALRCDPISGHVSLYWYRQALGQGPEFLTYFNYEAQQDKSGLPNDRFSAERPEGSISTLTIQRTEQRDSAMYRCASSLESGLGYTEAFFGQGTRLTVV.

The CDR3 sequence: CASSTDSNYGYTF. The CDR3 DNA follows: TGTGCCAGCAGTACCGACAGTAACTATGGCTACACCTTC. The chain employs TRBV2 and TRBJ1-2, with D possibly being TRBD1 (5 bases). Per germline, CDR1 SNHLY and CDR2 FYNNEI. This CDR3 comprises 13 residues. V lost 5 bases and J 1 base, leaving 8 bases between the germline ends.

The sample holds a few counts of this clone. This chain uses TRBV14 with TRBJ2-6; D uncertain. Germline lookup yields CDR1 SGHDN and CDR2 FVKESK. The V gene lost 2 bases and the J gene lost 0 bases, with 5 bases spanning the gap. The CDR3 contains 15 residues. The CDR3 loop is CASSQSGSGANVLTF. The CDR3 DNA sequence: TGTGCCAGCAGCCAATCCGGCTCTGGGGCCAACGTCCTGACTTTC.

This clone turned up a few times. The chain recombines TRBV27 with TRBJ2-1; 7 bases are a match to TRBD2. J was trimmed by 9 bases and V by 0 bases; bases with no gene match: 2. CDR1 is MNHEY and CDR2 is SMNVEV in the germline V gene (reference sequence). The CDR3 has 13 amino acids. CDR3 amino acids: CASSLSGGSEQFF. The CDR3 DNA reads TGTGCCAGCAGTTTATCGGGGGGGAGTGAGCAGTTCTTC.

The V call is TRBV5-6, the J call TRBJ2-1; the D is unclear. The CDR3 contains 11 residues. The germline gives CDR1 SGHDT, CDR2 YYEEEE. The ends were cut back, 1 base at V and 10 bases at J, with 6 bases in the middle. The CDR3 DNA follows: TGTGCCAGCAGCTTGACAGAAGAGCAGTTCTTC. It encodes CASSLTEEQFF.

The rearrangement links TRBV9 to TRBJ2-7; 9 bases match TRBD1. The germline V gene has CDR1 SGDLS and CDR2 YYNGEE. The CDR3 totals 15 residues. V lost 3 bases, J lost 2 bases, and 6 bases stayed unmatched. As DNA, the CDR3 is TGTGCCAGCAGCGGCCGGGACAGGGCTGCCTACGAGCAGTACTTC. This encodes CASSGRDRAAYEQYF.

The J gene is TRBJ1-2, the V gene TRBV19; D is uncertain. The V end lost 3 bases, the J end lost 1 base, and 6 bases lay between the germline ends. The CDR3 consists of 13 residues. From germline, CDR1 is LNHDA and CDR2 SQIVND (reference sequence). The CDR3: CASSIEDNYGYTF. CDR3 DNA: TGTGCCAGTAGTATTGAGGATAACTATGGCTACACCTTC. Based on the CDR3 plus reference TRBV19 and TRBJ1-2, the full variable domain is DGGITQSPKYLFRKEGQNVTLSCEQNLNHDAMYWYRQDPGQGLRLIYYSQIVNDFQKGDIAEGYSVSREKKESFPLTVTSAQKNPTAFYLCASSIEDNYGYTFGSGTRLTVV.

This clone has just a few counts. This sequence joins TRBV19 and TRBJ1-5; 9 bases map to TRBD1. CDR1 and CDR2 (germline): LNHDA, SQIVND (reference sequence). The length of the CDR3 is 13 residues. V gave up 10 bases and J gave up 4 bases; unmatched junction bases: 5. CDR3 in DNA: TGTGCCATCTCGGGACAGGGTAATCAGCCCCAGCATTTT. Its translation is CAISGQGNQPQHF.

This clone was seen a single time. The V call is TRBV2, the J call TRBJ2-1; possibly TRBD1 for D (5 bases). CDR3 length equals 12 residues. CDR1 SNHLY and CDR2 FYNNEI come from the germline V gene. The germline V and J ends were trimmed by 7 bases and 8 bases, with 12 bases remaining between them. The CDR3, as DNA: TGTGCCAGCAATGTAGGGGTGGATGAGCAGTTCTTC. Protein sequence: CASNVGVDEQFF.

This clone has only one observation. This sequence joins TRBV29-1 and TRBJ2-3; 12 positions agree with TRBD2. The CDR3 covers 16 residues. Germline values: CDR1 SQVTM, CDR2 ANQGSEA. With 4 bases clipped from V and 5 bases from J, the junction kept 10 bases outside the gene matches. CDR3: CSVGHPSGGALDTQYF. The CDR3 DNA reads as TGCAGCGTTGGTCATCCTAGCGGGGGGGCCCTAGATACGCAGTATTTT.

The V gene is TRBV7-9, the J gene TRBJ1-1; 7 nucleotides align to TRBD1. With 4 bases clipped from V and 1 base from J, the junction kept 3 bases outside the gene matches. Per germline, CDR1 SEHNR and CDR2 FQNEAQ (reference sequence). The CDR3 is 14 amino acids. This CDR3 reads CASSSGTENTEAFF. The CDR3 coding sequence is TGTGCCAGCAGCTCCGGGACAGAGAACACTGAAGCTTTCTTT.

This clone was detected a few times. The chain has TRBV5-1 and TRBJ2-7, with D perhaps matching TRBD2 (5 bases). V was pared by 6 bases and J by 1 base, with 17 bases between. The CDR3 runs to 15 residues. The V gene's germline CDR1 is SGHRS and CDR2 YFSETQ. This CDR3 reads CASTPWGERSYEQYF. Written as DNA, the CDR3 is TGCGCCAGCACCCCGTGGGGAGAGAGGTCCTACGAGCAGTACTTC.

J is TRBJ2-5 and V is TRBV5-1, with a tentative D call TRBD2 (6 bases). The length of the CDR3 is 13 residues. CDR1 is SGHRS and CDR2 is YFSETQ in the germline V gene. V was shortened by 5 bases and J by 7 bases, with 15 bases between the two germline ends. CDR3 protein: CASSFNEGGTQYF. As DNA, the CDR3 is TGCGCCAGCAGTTTCAATGAGGGAGGGACCCAGTACTTC.

This chain links TRBV4-1 with TRBJ2-5, with D perhaps TRBD1 (5 bases). The germline V gene has CDR1 MGHRA and CDR2 YSYEKL. V gave up 4 bases and J gave up 0 bases, with 9 bases separating them. There are 14 residues in the CDR3. CDR3 in amino acids: CASSRAGYQETQYF. The CDR3 region has the DNA TGCGCCAGCAGCCGCGCAGGGTACCAAGAGACCCAGTACTTC.

The table lists this clone with a few counts. For the CDR3, the DNA is TGTGCCAGTAGTATATTACTGACTAACTATGGCTACACCTTC. Amino acids: CASSILLTNYGYTF. The V call is TRBV19, the J call TRBJ1-2; D is uncertain. Germline CDR1 and CDR2: LNHDA and SQIVND (reference sequence). This CDR3 contains 14 residues. Trimming removed 2 bases from V and 0 bases from J, with 7 bases in between.

Concerning this clone itself: Relative to the germline gene, one junction end is altered; a read error may explain this. This rearrangement joins TRBV7-8 to TRBJ1-6; TRBD1 matches at 7 bases. Germline CDR1 SGHVS, CDR2 FQNEAQ. The CDR3 contains 14 residues. The chain's CDR3 is CASSASTTGQDSNF. CDR3 in DNA: TGTGCCAGCAGCGCCTCAACTACTGGACAGGACTCCAACTTT.

The rearrangement joins TRBV4-1 to TRBJ2-3, with 8 bases lining up with TRBD2. V was clipped by 5 bases and J by 5 bases; unmatched bases: 9. From germline, CDR1 is MGHRA and CDR2 YSYEKL. The CDR3 consists of 15 residues. The DNA of the CDR3 is TGCGCCAGCAGCTGGAGCGGGGGCCGGGTAGATACGCAGTATTTT. Translated, it gives CASSWSGGRVDTQYF.

This clone has only a few counts. V is TRBV2 and J is TRBJ1-2, with a weak D call TRBD1 (5 bases). V dropped 3 bases and J dropped 8 bases, with 10 bases sitting between them. This CDR3 spans 12 amino acids. Germline V gene sequence: CDR1 SNHLY, CDR2 FYNNEI. The CDR3 protein is CASSEGRDGYTF. In DNA form, the CDR3 reads TGTGCCAGCAGTGAGGGGAGGGACGGCTACACCTTC.

The chain combines TRBV4-2 with TRBJ1-1, with 7 positions matching TRBD1. Germline V lookup: CDR1 LGHNA, CDR2 YNFKEQ. Trimming cost V 1 base and J 0 bases; bases outside gene matches: 8. This CDR3 comprises 17 residues. This chain's CDR3 is CASSQGPGQYLNTEAFF. DNA for the CDR3: TGTGCCAGCAGCCAAGGTCCGGGACAGTACCTGAACACTGAAGCTTTCTTT.

The gene calls are TRBV4-1 and TRBJ2-5, with D perhaps matching TRBD2 (6 bases). In germline, CDR1 is MGHRA, CDR2 YSYEKL. The CDR3 covers 14 residues. V was cut by 0 bases and J by 5 bases, with 10 bases left in between. CDR3 sequence (DNA): TGCGCCAGCAGCCAAGAACAACGGGGGGAGACCCAGTACTTC. Protein: CASSQEQRGETQYF.

This clone was observed a handful of times. CDR3 protein: CASSRQGGDEQYF. In DNA, the CDR3 is TGTGCCAGCAGCCGACAGGGGGGGGACGAGCAGTACTTC. The chain employs TRBV25-1 and TRBJ2-7; TRBD1 matches at 9 bases. This CDR3 spans 13 amino acids. V lost 6 bases and J lost 5; bases outside the gene matches: 5. Germline CDR1 reads MGHDK; CDR2 reads SYGVNS.

This clone has a single count. The J gene is TRBJ2-1, the V gene TRBV25-1; TRBD1 matches 7 bases. The CDR3 consists of 14 residues. The ends lost 7 bases at V and 4 bases at J; junction bases unmatched: 7. In germline, CDR1 is MGHDK, CDR2 SYGVNS. Written as DNA, the CDR3 is TGTGCCAGCAAGGGACAGTGGGGGTACAATGAGCAGTTCTTC. Protein product: CASKGQWGYNEQFF. The whole variable domain, remainder taken from reference TRBV25-1 and TRBJ2-1, is EADIYQTPRYLVIGTGKKITLECSQTMGHDKMYWYQQDPGMELHLIHYSYGVNSTEKGDLSSESTVSRIRTEHFPLTLESARPSHTSQYLCASKGQWGYNEQFFGPGTRLTVL.

This clone was counted only a few times. V gene TRBV2 combines with J gene TRBJ1-5, with D perhaps matching TRBD1 (5 bases). The CDR3 sequence is 16 residues long. Germline CDR1 is SNHLY and CDR2 is FYNNEI. V was shortened by 3 bases and J by 1 base, with 13 bases between the two germline ends. The CDR3 nucleotides read TGTGCCAGCAGTGATGTGGGGCAGGAAAGCAATCAGCCCCAGCATTTT. Translated, it gives CASSDVGQESNQPQHF.

The chain couples TRBV30 to TRBJ2-2, with 10 bases that match TRBD2. This CDR3 region has 14 residues. J was trimmed by 4 bases and V by 4 bases; bases with no gene match: 3. The germline gives CDR1 GTSNPN, CDR2 SVGIG (reference sequence). CDR3 in amino acids: CAWNSGGATGELFF. Written as DNA, the CDR3 is TGTGCCTGGAACAGCGGGGGGGCCACCGGGGAGCTGTTTTTT.

This sequence joins TRBV9 and TRBJ1-2; D perhaps matches TRBD1 (6 bases). Trimming cost V 3 bases and J 5 bases, with 17 bases left between them. CDR1 and CDR2 from the germline V gene are SGDLS and YYNGEE. CDR3 length: 15 residues. CDR3 DNA: TGTGCCAGCAGCGGGGAGGGGGGCGCACGGTATGGCTACACCTTC. Its translation: CASSGEGGARYGYTF.